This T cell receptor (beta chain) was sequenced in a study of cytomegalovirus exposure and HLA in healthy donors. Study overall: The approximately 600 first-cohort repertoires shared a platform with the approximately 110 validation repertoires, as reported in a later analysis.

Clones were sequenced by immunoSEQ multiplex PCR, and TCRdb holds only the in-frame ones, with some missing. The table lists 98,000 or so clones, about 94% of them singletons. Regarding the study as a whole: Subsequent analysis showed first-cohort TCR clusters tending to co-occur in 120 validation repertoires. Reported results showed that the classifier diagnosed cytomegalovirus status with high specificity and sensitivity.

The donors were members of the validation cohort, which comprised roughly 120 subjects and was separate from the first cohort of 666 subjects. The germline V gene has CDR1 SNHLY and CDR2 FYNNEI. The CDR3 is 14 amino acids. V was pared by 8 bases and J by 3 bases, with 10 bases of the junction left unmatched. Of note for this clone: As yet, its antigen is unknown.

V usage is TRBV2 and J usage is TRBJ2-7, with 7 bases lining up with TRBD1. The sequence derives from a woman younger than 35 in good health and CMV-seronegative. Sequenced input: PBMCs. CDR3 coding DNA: TGTGCCAGCGTTGACCAGGGGGTTTACTACGAGCAGTACTTC. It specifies CASVDQGVYYEQYF.